This T cell receptor (beta chain) was recorded in a study of monozygotic twins with cystic fibrosis. Study outcomes and limitations: Co-twins had the most similar V usage for 13 of 16 pairs, J for 8.

With respect to this clone: Its antigen is unidentified.

Sequencing was performed with immunoSEQ multiplex PCR; in TCRdb, only in-frame clones are kept and a portion is missing. This repertoire shows roughly 28,000 clones, 85% found once; its top ten account for over 0.7%. This CDR3 spans 13 amino acids. V dropped 3 bases and J dropped 5; count of bases not matched to a gene: 4. Germline loops: CDR1 SGDLS, CDR2 YYNGEE. This chain links TRBV9 with TRBJ2-7; 8 bases are shared with TRBD1. The sample comprised blood. The sequence came from a girl aged 2-15 years with cystic fibrosis. Here the CDR3 reads CASSGTGSHEQYF. CDR3 in DNA: TGTGCCAGCAGCGGGACAGGGTCCCACGAGCAGTACTTC.